A selection of T cell receptor beta chains follows, all from one sample in a study of cytotoxic CD8 clonotypes in ibrutinib-treated CLL. Only in-frame clones appear in the TCRdb table, and some are missing; sequencing was by immunoSEQ multiplex PCR. The sample holds approximately 330,000 clones, around four fifths seen once. The sample was PBMCs, taken before ibrutinib treatment. The receptors shown here come from a human donor with chronic lymphocytic leukemia. The CDR3 runs from the conserved cysteine through the conserved F or W. Clone size is shown for a subset of rows, as once, few, many or a class of expanded clone.

size: -
V: TRBV7-9
CDR3: CASSLAGPYNEQFF

size: once
V: TRBV7-9
CDR3: CATQLGPVVEQYF

size: -
V: TRBV6-5
CDR3: CATQENYGYTF

size: -
V: TRBV7-2
CDR3: CASSSGTSGRKSYEQYF

size: large
V: TRBV4-2
CDR3: CASSQEYGPYEQYF

size: -
V: TRBV30
CDR3: CAWSAKVASVTYEQYF

size: -
V: TRBV5-1
CDR3: CASSSTIAGGADTQYF

size: -
V: TRBV11-1
CDR3: CASSWSGNYEQYF

size: -
V: TRBV5-1
CDR3: CASSNIYGANPRAFF

size: -
V: TRBV29-1
CDR3: CSTGQGTNEKLFF

size: -
V: TRBV30
CDR3: CAWSETGTGFYEQYF

size: -
V: TRBV7-2
CDR3: CASSSTSVSFNEQFF

size: -
V: TRBV7-2
CDR3: CASSGGLESEQYF

size: -
V: TRBV29-1
CDR3: CTALGLGTDTQYF

size: few
V: TRBV7-3
CDR3: CASSLTAGGSEQFF

size: -
V: TRBV29-1
CDR3: CSVRSGRAYEQYF

size: -
V: TRBV9
CDR3: CASSVGGSSYEQYF

size: -
V: TRBV11-2
CDR3: CASSLDPRDSYEQYF

size: once
V: TRBV7-9
CDR3: CASSPTWGVGYEQYF

size: -
V: TRBV7-2
CDR3: CASSFMGADTIYF

size: -
V: TRBV15
CDR3: CATSRVGSSVGNTIYF

size: -
V: TRBV5-4
CDR3: CASSLVSGPGNTIYF

size: -
V: TRBV6-5
CDR3: CASSYAVGISYEQYF

size: -
V: TRBV6-5
CDR3: CASSLTGNRGYTF

size: -
V: TRBV5-1
CDR3: CASSSLAGVGTDTQYF

size: -
V: TRBV19
CDR3: CASSIRLAGDTQYF

size: once
V: TRBV6-1
CDR3: CASRGDRGTYEQYF

size: -
V: TRBV5-6
CDR3: CASSPGTGNTIYF

size: -
V: TRBV4-3
CDR3: CASSQDTGFFGGYTF

size: -
V: TRBV27
CDR3: CASSAGLAIQTQYF

size: few
V: TRBV7-9
CDR3: CASSSNRDWETQYF

size: -
V: TRBV6-5
CDR3: CASSYSGSSNQPQHF

size: -
V: TRBV18
CDR3: CASSPSPETQYF

size: -
V: TRBV5-1
CDR3: CASSPGLLPNEQFF

size: few
V: TRBV7-9
CDR3: CASSSSGPSYGYTF

size: -
V: TRBV7-6
CDR3: CASSLGILETQYF

size: -
V: TRBV27
CDR3: CASGDHVEEQYF

size: -
V: TRBV18
CDR3: CASSPRQQETQYF

size: -
V: TRBV6-1
CDR3: CASSDVPGHSPYGYTF

size: -
V: TRBV7-8
CDR3: CASSSRESGELFF

size: -
V: TRBV19
CDR3: CASSTGLARGDTQYF

size: few
V: TRBV25-1
CDR3: CASRDDQTGANVLTF

size: -
V: TRBV25-1
CDR3: CASSEFGSGANVLTF

size: -
V: TRBV7-2
CDR3: CASSLALYEQYF

size: -
V: TRBV30
CDR3: CAWSVVGYTGYEQYF

size: -
V: TRBV5-5
CDR3: CASSARPTGEQYF

size: once
V: TRBV15
CDR3: CATSRPQRNPLGYEQFF

size: -
V: TRBV2
CDR3: CASSREAGGSTGELFF

size: -
V: TRBV9
CDR3: CAGAYEQYF

size: -
V: TRBV6-5
CDR3: CASSSGGTDTQYF

size: -
V: TRBV29-1
CDR3: CSVPASGLAGGWSEQFF

size: once
V: TRBV18
CDR3: CASSPAGSYEQYF

size: -
V: TRBV27
CDR3: CASSLGMTPSYEQYF

size: many
V: TRBV21-1
CDR3: CASSKGFRMNYGYTF

size: -
V: TRBV5-1
CDR3: CASSSQLAGTYEQYF